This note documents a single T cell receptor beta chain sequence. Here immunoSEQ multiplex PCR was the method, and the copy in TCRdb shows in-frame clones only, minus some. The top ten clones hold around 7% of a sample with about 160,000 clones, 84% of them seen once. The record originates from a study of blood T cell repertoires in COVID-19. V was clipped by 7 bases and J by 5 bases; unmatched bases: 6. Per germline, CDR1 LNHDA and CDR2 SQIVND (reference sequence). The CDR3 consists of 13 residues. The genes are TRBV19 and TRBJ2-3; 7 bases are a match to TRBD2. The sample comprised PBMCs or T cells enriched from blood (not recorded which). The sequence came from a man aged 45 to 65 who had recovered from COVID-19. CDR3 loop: CASMPSGGDTQYF. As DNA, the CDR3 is TGTGCCAGTATGCCTAGCGGAGGAGATACGCAGTATTTT.